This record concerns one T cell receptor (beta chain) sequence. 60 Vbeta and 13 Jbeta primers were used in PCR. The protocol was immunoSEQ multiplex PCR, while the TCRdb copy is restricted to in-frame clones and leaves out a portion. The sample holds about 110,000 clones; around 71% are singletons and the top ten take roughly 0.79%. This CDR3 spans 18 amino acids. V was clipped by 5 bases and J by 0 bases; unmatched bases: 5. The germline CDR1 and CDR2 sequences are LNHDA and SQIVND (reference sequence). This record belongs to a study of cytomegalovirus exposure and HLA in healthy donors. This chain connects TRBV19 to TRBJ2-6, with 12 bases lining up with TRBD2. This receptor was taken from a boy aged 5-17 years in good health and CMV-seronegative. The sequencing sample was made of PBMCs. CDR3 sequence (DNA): TGTGCCAGTAGTTTAGGACTAGCGGGATTCTCTGGGGCCAACGTCCTGACTTTC. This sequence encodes CASSLGLAGFSGANVLTF.